This T cell receptor (beta chain) was observed in a study of molecular identifiers for immune sequencing clone quantification. One entry per CDR3 protein, called by TCRdb with MiXCR from the PCR reads. The repertoire holds hundreds of thousands of distinct CDR3 sequences, roughly 27% seen once, with 0.78% in the top ten. Sequencing was carried out using naive CD8+ T cells from blood, with Jurkat cell RNA spiked in. The subset: FACS-sorted CD8+CD4-CCR7+CD45RA+ naive T cells. This TCR was sampled from a human donor in good health. Some libraries in this study had Jurkat cell RNA spiked in.

DNA of the CDR3: TGTGCCGGCACCCCAGATTTGGGGGTTGTGATGGGCACAGATACGCAGTATTTT. Amino acid sequence: CAGTPDLGVVMGTDTQYF. The V call is TRBV7-9, the J call TRBJ2-3; D tentatively fits TRBD1 or TRBD2 (5 bases each). This CDR3 has 18 residues. V lost 11 bases to trimming and J lost 1 base, with 28 bases between them. Germline CDR1 reads SEHNR; CDR2 reads FQNEAQ (reference sequence). Combining the CDR3 with reference TRBV7-9 and TRBJ2-3 gives the whole variable domain DTGVSQNPRHKITKRGQNVTFRCDPISEHNRLYWYRQTLGQGPEFLTYFQNEAQLEKSRLLSDRFSAERPKGSFSTLEIQRTEQGDSAMYLCAGTPDLGVVMGTDTQYFGPGTRLTVL.